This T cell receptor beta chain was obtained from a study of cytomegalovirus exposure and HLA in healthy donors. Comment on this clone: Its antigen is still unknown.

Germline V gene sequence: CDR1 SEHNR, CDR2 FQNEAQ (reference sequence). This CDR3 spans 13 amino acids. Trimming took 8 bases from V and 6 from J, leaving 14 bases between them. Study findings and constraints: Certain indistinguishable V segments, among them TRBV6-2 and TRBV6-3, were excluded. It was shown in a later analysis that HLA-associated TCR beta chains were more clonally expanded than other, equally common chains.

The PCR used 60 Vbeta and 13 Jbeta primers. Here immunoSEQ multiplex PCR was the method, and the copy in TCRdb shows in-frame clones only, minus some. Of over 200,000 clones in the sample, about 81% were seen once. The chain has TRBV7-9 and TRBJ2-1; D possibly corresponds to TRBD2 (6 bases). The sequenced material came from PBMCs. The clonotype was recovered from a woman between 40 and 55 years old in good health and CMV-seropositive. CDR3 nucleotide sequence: TGTGCCAGCGGAAGGCAGGGAGGCAATGAGCAGTTCTTC. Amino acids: CASGRQGGNEQFF.